This TCR beta chain was profiled in a study of T cells after yellow fever vaccination. The germline CDR1 and CDR2 sequences are MNHNS and SASEGT. Trimming cost V 6 bases and J 0 bases, with 11 bases left between them. The CDR3 runs to 14 residues. TCRdb analysed the 5' RACE reads with MiXCR anew, one entry per CDR3 protein. The data show just under 600,000 distinct CDR3 sequences, roughly 12% seen once. This rearrangement joins TRBV6-1 to TRBJ1-1; TRBD1 might be the D (5 bases). This sequence was found in a man in his thirties or forties who received the YFV17D yellow fever vaccine. The sequencing used PBMCs, collected on the day of the yellow fever booster vaccination. CDR3 residues: CASRFRGLNTEAFF. For the CDR3, the DNA is TGTGCCAGCAGATTTAGGGGCTTGAACACTGAAGCTTTCTTT.